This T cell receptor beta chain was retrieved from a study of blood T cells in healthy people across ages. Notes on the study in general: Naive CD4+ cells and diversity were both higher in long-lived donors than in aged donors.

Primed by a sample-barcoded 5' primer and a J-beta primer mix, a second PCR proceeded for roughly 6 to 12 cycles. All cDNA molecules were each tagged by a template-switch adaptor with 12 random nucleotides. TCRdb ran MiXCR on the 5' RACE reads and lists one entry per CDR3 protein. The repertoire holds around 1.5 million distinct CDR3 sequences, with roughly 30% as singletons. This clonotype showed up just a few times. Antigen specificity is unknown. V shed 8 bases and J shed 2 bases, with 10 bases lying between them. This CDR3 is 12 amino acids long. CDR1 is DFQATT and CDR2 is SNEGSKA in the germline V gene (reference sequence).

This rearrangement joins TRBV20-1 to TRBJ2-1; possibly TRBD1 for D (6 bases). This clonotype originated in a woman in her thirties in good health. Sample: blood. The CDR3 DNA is TGCAGTCTCGAGGGGGCCTACAATGAGCAGTTCTTC. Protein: CSLEGAYNEQFF.